This T cell receptor (beta chain) was recovered during a study of blood T cell repertoires in COVID-19 (dated by TCRdb to the early 2020s). Some background on the complete study: Samples covering the acute and convalescent phases of COVID-19 were provided by collaborators in the United States, Italy and Spain. The material from the prospective study consisted of cDNA or gDNA derived from T cells, B-cell-depleted T cells, or PBMCs. Deeply sampled blood TCRbeta repertoires from subjects exposed to, actively infected with, or recovered from COVID-19 were included in the dataset. The repertoires were released in a freely available public database intended as a resource for research on the immune response to SARS-CoV-2. The samples were drawn from the first 160 participants of the ongoing ImmuneRACE study and from about 1,200 subjects provided by 6 global collaborators. The sample metadata nearly always contained a de-identified subject ID, COVID-19 status, age in years and sex. Where available, HLA class I and class II types were taken from metadata supplied by the sample provider and were not determined by assay-based typing.

Including the terminal cysteine and phenylalanine, the CDR3 comprises 12 residues. Of all the DNA, just the CDR3 is kept, 36 bases in frame from base 1. The CDR1 and CDR2 encoded by the germline V gene are SGHTA and FQGNSA. V drops 6 bases and J drops 8 bases, leaving 13 bases in between. In this sample, this clone turned up once. The antigen it recognizes is unknown. The sample holds no much larger clone one base away, and base qualities are not on file. Each collaborating institution followed its own protocols to collect whole blood in K2EDTA tubes. For TCRbeta analysis, collaborators shipped samples as frozen whole blood, isolated PBMCs, or DNA extracted from either of those sample types. Results the study describes overall, beyond this receptor: The amount of clinical and demographic metadata varied by source and participant and was provided uncurated.

TCRbeta CDR3 regions were amplified from genomic DNA by means of the immunoSEQ Assay, a bias-controlled multiplex PCR. The published analysis was carried out like this. The number of nucleated cells in each sample was estimated from the amplification of reference gene primers within the assay. Sequence reads were collapsed and filtered to measure the absolute abundance of every unique TCRbeta CDR3 rearrangement. For each sample, productive Simpson clonality was calculated by taking the square root of Simpson's diversity index across productive rearrangements. This immuneACCESS table, as held by TCRdb, lists in-frame sequences with V and J called but not all clones. Of the missing ones, under half trace to an unresolved V gene in checked studies; the others have no known cause. The V and J calls and clone size are taken from that table; D and trimming were inferred from the DNA. The sample table contains some 83,000 clones; only one count was recorded for about 86% of them. The leading ten clones occupy around 40% of the sample.

This receptor was identified in an older man with acute or convalescent COVID-19. Sequenced sample: peripheral blood. In this chain, TRBV7-2 is recombined with TRBJ1-2, with no D gene named confidently. Read as DNA, the sequence is TGTGCCAGCAGTTCACGGGGAGTCGGCTACACCTTC. Translated, this gives CASSSRGVGYTF.